This TCR beta chain was profiled in a study of T cells expressing NK-cell markers. To note about this clonotype: Its matching antigen is unknown.

Study conclusions and caveats: The study found these clonotypes also leading the CD3+CD56-NKG2C+ fraction in several donors. As a fraction of CD8+ T cells, dominant NKG2C+ clonotypes reached about 1.0-7.0% in more than five donors.

Germline-derived CDR1 and CDR2 are SGHAT and FQNNGV. CDR3 length: 15 amino acids. TCRdb re-called the 5' RACE reads and catalogs CDR3 proteins one per entry, DNA excluded. The sample's table shows 350,000 to 500,000 distinct CDR3 sequences. Material for sequencing was blood T cells: a sorted CD56 or NKG2C T cell subset, CD4+ or CD8+ T cells, or bulk PBMC T cells (not recorded which). V is TRBV11-2 and J is TRBJ2-4. The clonotype comes from a woman aged 18-70 years in good health. CDR3: CASSPASLAKNIQYF.